This T cell receptor beta chain was captured in a study of T cell responses to AZD1222 COVID-19 vaccine. Looking at the study overall: It was second doses at about 4 or about 12 weeks that were pooled.

To note about this clone: The antigen remains unidentified.

Study-wide results and caveats: Donors, mostly white British, included more females; clonal diversity was possibly underestimated.

Method: immunoSEQ multiplex PCR; TCRdb's copy keeps in-frame clones and lacks some. Of around 130,000 clones listed, around 90% are singletons. The source material was peripheral blood, sampled on day 0 of AZD1222 vaccination. The receptor comes from an adult in good health.

The CDR3 loop is CASGDTRQGYNSPLHF. DNA for the CDR3: TGTGCTAGTGGTGATACCAGACAGGGCTACAATTCACCCCTCCACTTT. This chain links TRBV12-5 with TRBJ1-6, with TRBD1 matching over 7 bases. Germline V CDR1 and CDR2: LGHNT, FRNRAP. J lost 7 bases, V lost 5 bases, and 11 bases had no gene match. The CDR3 is made up of 16 amino acids.